The TCR beta chain described here comes from a study of T cell repertoires in cytomegalovirus infection. Study-level information: Public TCR beta signatures were indicative of both CMV infection and a matching HLA type.

This clonotype was found a few times. Its antigen is unknown. Germline V gene sequence: CDR1 MNHNS, CDR2 SASEGT. The CDR3 sequence is 12 residues long. Trimming removed 0 bases from V and 3 bases from J, with 3 bases in between. One entry per CDR3 protein, called by TCRdb with MiXCR from the reads. The sample yields 200,000 to 300,000 distinct CDR3 sequences, roughly 10% seen once. Overall study findings and caveats: Based on cumulative public TCR beta family frequency, carriers of CMV plus the relevant HLA were identified. Across the ex vivo response, the dominant clonotypes were HLA-C-restricted CMV-specific TCR beta clonotypes.

This chain uses TRBV6-1 with TRBJ2-7; unclear D gene. This receptor was obtained from a human donor in good health (CMV status not recorded). Some clones in this sample may be carry-over from other donors' samples. Sequenced input: PBMCs. In nucleotides, the CDR3 is TGTGCCAGCAGTGAAGCGAGCTACGAGCAGTACTTC. It translates to CASSEASYEQYF.